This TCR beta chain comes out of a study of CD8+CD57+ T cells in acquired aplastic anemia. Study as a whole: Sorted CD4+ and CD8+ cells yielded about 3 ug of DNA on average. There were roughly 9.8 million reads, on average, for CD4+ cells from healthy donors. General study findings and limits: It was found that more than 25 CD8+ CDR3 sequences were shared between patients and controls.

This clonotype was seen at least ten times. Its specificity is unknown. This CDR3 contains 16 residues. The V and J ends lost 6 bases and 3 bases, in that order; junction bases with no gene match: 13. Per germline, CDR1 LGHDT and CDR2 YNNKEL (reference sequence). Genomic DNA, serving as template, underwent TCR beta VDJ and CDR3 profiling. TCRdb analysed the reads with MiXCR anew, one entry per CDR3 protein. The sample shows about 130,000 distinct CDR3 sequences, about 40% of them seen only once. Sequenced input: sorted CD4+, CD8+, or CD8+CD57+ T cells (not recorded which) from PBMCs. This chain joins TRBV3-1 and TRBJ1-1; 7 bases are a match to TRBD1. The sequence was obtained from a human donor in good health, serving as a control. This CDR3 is CASSYDIPTGHTEAFF. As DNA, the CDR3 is TGTGCCAGCAGTTACGACATACCGACAGGGCACACTGAAGCTTTCTTT. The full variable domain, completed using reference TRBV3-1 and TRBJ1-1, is DTAVSQTPKYLVTQMGNDKSIKCEQNLGHDTMYWYKQDSKKFLKIMFSYNNKELIINETVPNRFSPKSPDKAHLNLHINSLELGDSAVYFCASSYDIPTGHTEAFFGQGTRLTVV.